This T cell receptor beta chain is drawn from a study of identical twins. Comments on this clonotype: Its antigen is as yet unknown.

Overall study findings and caveats: Within cord blood, abundant beta clonotypes carried fewer insertions, but memory repertoires showed no such trend.

TCRdb used MiXCR to reprocess the 5' RACE reads, holding one entry per CDR3 protein. In the table there are some 500,000 distinct CDR3 sequences, 14% of which are singletons. CDR1 and CDR2 (germline): SGHKS, YYEKEE (reference sequence). Trimming took 0 bases from V and 7 from J; bases not matched to a gene: 3. The CDR3 is made up of 15 amino acids. These data were likewise used in another study, on yellow fever vaccine responses in identical twins.

The sequencing sample was made of CD4+ T cells sorted from blood. This TCR was recovered from a young woman in good health. The rearrangement uses TRBV5-5 and TRBJ1-5; 11 positions agree with TRBD1. CDR3 nucleotides: TGTGCCAGCAGCTTGGTAGGACAGGGGGCACAGCCCCAGCATTTT. Translated: CASSLVGQGAQPQHF.